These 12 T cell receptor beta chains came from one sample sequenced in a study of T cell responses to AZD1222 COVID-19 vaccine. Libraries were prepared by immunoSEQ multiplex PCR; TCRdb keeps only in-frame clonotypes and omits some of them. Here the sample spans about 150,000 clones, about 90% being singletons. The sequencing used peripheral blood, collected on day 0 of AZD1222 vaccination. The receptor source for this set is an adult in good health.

The CDR3: CASSVAYEQYF. The CDR3 bases are TGTGCCAGCAGTGTTGCCTACGAGCAGTACTTC. This chain joins TRBV25-1 and TRBJ2-7; D unclear. Trimming took 4 bases from V and 2 from J, leaving 3 bases between them. Germline V CDR1 and CDR2: MGHDK, SYGVNS. The CDR3 is 11 amino acids.

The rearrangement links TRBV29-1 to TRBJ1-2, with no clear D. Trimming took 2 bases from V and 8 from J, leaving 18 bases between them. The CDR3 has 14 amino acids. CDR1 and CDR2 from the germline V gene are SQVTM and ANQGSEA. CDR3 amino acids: CSVERPGVLSGYTF. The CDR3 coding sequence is TGCAGCGTTGAAAGGCCGGGCGTCCTATCAGGCTACACCTTC.

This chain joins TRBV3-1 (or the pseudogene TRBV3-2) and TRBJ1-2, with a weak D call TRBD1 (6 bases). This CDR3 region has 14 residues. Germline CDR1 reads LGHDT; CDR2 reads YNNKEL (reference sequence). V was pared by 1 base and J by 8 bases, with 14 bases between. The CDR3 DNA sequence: TGTGCCAGCAGCCAAGTTCAGGGAAGGGGGGGCTACACCTTC. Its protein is CASSQVQGRGGYTF.

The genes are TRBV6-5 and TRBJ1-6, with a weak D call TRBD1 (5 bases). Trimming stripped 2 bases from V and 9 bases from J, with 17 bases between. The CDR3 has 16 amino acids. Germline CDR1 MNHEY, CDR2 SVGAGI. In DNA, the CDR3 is TGTGCCAGCAGTTACACACCCAAGGGGTCCCCTTCACCCCTCCACTTT. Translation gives CASSYTPKGSPSPLHF.

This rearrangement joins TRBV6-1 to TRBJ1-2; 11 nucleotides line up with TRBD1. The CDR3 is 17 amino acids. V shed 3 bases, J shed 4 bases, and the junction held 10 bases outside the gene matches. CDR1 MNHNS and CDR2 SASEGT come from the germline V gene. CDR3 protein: CASSEDGQGAAAYGYTF. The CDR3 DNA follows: TGTGCCAGCAGTGAGGATGGACAGGGGGCGGCAGCCTATGGCTACACCTTC.

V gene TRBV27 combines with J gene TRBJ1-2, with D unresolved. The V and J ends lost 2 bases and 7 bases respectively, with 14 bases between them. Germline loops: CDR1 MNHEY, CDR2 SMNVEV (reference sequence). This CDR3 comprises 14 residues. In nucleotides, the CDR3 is TGTGCCAGCAGTTTAAGGAGTGATGGACTTGGCTACACCTTC. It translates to CASSLRSDGLGYTF.

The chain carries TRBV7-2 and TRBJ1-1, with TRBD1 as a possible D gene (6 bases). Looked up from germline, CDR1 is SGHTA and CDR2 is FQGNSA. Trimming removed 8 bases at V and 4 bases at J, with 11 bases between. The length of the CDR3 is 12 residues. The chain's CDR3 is CASSRGGTEAFF. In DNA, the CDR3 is TGTGCCAGCTCCCGAGGGGGCACTGAAGCTTTCTTT.

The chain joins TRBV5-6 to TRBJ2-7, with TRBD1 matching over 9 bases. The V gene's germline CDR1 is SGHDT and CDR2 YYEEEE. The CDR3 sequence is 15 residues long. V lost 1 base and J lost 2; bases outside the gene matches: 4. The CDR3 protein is CASSLYGTGTYEQYF. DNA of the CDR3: TGTGCCAGCAGCTTGTATGGGACAGGGACCTACGAGCAGTACTTC. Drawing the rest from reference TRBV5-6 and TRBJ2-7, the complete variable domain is DAGVTQSPTHLIKTRGQQVTLRCSPKSGHDTVSWYQQALGQGPQFIFQYYEEEERQRGNFPDRFSGHQFPNYSSELNVNALLLGDSALYLCASSLYGTGTYEQYFGPGTRLTVT.

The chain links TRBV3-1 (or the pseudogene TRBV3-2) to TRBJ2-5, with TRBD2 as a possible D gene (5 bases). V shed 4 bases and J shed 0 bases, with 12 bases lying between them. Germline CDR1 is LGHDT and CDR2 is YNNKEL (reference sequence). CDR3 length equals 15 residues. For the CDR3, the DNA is TGTGCCAGCAGCCGCCAACTAGGGAACCAAGAGACCCAGTACTTC. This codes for CASSRQLGNQETQYF.

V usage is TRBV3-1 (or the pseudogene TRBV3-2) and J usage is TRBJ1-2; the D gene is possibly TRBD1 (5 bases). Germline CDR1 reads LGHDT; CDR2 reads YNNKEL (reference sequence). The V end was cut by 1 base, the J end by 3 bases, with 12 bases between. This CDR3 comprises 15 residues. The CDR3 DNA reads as TGTGCCAGCAGCCAAGGGGGCAGAACTTACTATGGCTACACCTTC. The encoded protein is CASSQGGRTYYGYTF.

The CDR3 DNA reads TGTGCCAGCAGTTTGGCGGGAGGTGCAGATACGCAGTATTTT. This gives the protein CASSLAGGADTQYF. This chain joins TRBV28 and TRBJ2-3; 8 nucleotides agree with TRBD2. V trimming: 3 bases; J trimming: 4 bases; junction bases outside the gene matches: 3. Germline CDR1 and CDR2: MDHEN and SYDVKM. The CDR3 spans 14 residues.

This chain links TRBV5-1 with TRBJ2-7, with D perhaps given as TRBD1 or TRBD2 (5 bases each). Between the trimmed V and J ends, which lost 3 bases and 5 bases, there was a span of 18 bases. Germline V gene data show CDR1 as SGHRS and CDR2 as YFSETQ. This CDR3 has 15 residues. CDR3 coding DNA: TGCGCCAGCAGCTCCTCCCCGGCAGGGACCCACGAGCAGTACTTC. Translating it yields CASSSSPAGTHEQYF.